These 10 T cell receptor beta chains originate from one sample sequenced in a study of T cells after posttransplantation cyclophosphamide. Sequencing was performed with immunoSEQ multiplex PCR; in TCRdb, only in-frame clones are kept and a portion is missing. The table shows 2,500 to 3,500 clones, with more than 75% occurring only once. Source material: CD8+ T cells sorted from PBMCs. These receptor sequences come from a woman aged 45-65 years in good health and a related stem cell transplant donor.

The chain joins TRBV19 to TRBJ2-1; tentatively, D is TRBD1 (6 bases). Germline CDR1 and CDR2: LNHDA and SQIVND (reference sequence). V was cut by 7 bases and J by 3 bases, with 16 bases left in between. The CDR3 extends over 15 amino acids. Here the CDR3 DNA reads TGTGCCAGTAAGGACAGCCCTTTGGGCTACAATGAGCAGTTCTTC. Protein sequence: CASKDSPLGYNEQFF. The full variable domain, rest sourced from reference TRBV19 and TRBJ2-1, is DGGITQSPKYLFRKEGQNVTLSCEQNLNHDAMYWYRQDPGQGLRLIYYSQIVNDFQKGDIAEGYSVSREKKESFPLTVTSAQKNPTAFYLCASKDSPLGYNEQFFGPGTRLTVL.

The chain is built from TRBV25-1 and TRBJ2-1; 13 nucleotides align to TRBD2. With 3 bases clipped from V and 7 bases from J, the junction kept 9 bases outside the gene matches. In germline, CDR1 is MGHDK, CDR2 SYGVNS. This CDR3 has 17 amino acids. As DNA, the CDR3 is TGTGCCAGCAGTGACCGAGAGACTAGCGGGAGGTCAAATGAGCAGTTCTTC. This codes for CASSDRETSGRSNEQFF.

This clone appeared once. The rearrangement links TRBV5-1 to TRBJ2-7; TRBD2 aligns across 7 bases. This CDR3 has 13 residues. Germline lookup yields CDR1 SGHRS and CDR2 YFSETQ. V was clipped by 2 bases and J by 4 bases; unmatched bases: 3. The DNA for the CDR3 is TGCGCCAGCAGCTTTGGGGGGGGGTACGAGCAGTACTTC. Translation gives CASSFGGGYEQYF.

The V gene is TRBV27, the J gene TRBJ2-2, with D perhaps matching TRBD1 (5 bases). The CDR3 has 17 amino acids. V lost 9 bases to trimming and J lost 0 bases, with 20 bases between them. Germline V gene lookup returns CDR1 MNHEY and CDR2 SMNVEV (reference sequence). The CDR3 DNA follows: TGTGCCAGTCTTGGGGCAGGGAATGGTCCGAACACCGGGGAGCTGTTTTTT. Its protein is CASLGAGNGPNTGELFF.

This rearrangement joins TRBV5-4 to TRBJ2-3; TRBD1 is a possible D gene (5 bases). Germline-derived CDR1 and CDR2 are SGHNT and YYREEE (reference sequence). This CDR3 contains 16 residues. The germline V and J ends were trimmed by 3 bases and 2 bases, with 16 bases remaining between them. The CDR3 nucleotides read TGTGCCAGCAGCTCTCAAGCAGGGATTCCCACAGATACGCAGTATTTT. This encodes CASSSQAGIPTDTQYF.

V is TRBV10-2 and J is TRBJ2-2; 9 nucleotides match TRBD2. Per germline, CDR1 WSHSY and CDR2 SAAADI. The V segment lost 7 bases and the J segment 7 bases; nucleotides outside the gene matches: 7. The CDR3 spans 14 residues. In nucleotides, the CDR3 is TGCGCCAGCATGGGAGCGGGGGGCGGCGGGGAGCTGTTTTTT. It yields the protein CASMGAGGGGELFF.

The J gene is TRBJ2-3, the V gene TRBV5-6; TRBD2 agrees at 11 bases. The J segment lost 3 bases and the V segment lost 4 bases, leaving 16 bases of the junction unmatched. CDR1 and CDR2 (germline): SGHDT, YYEEEE. The CDR3 spans 19 residues. In DNA, the CDR3 is TGTGCCAGCAGCACCATCCTCGTCCGTAGCGGGGGGGCAACAGATACGCAGTATTTT. Encoded protein: CASSTILVRSGGATDTQYF.

The gene calls are TRBV7-3 and TRBJ2-7, with D possibly matching TRBD1 (6 bases). The CDR3 covers 13 residues. Germline V gene lookup returns CDR1 SGHTA and CDR2 FQGTGA. The germline V and J ends were trimmed by 0 bases and 5 bases, with 8 bases remaining between them. CDR3 loop: CASSLTRTDEQYF. The CDR3 DNA is TGTGCCAGCAGCTTAACCCGGACAGACGAGCAGTACTTC.

This clone was seen only once. This sequence joins TRBV11-2 and TRBJ1-2; TRBD1 agrees at 8 bases. The CDR3 extends over 14 amino acids. The V gene's germline CDR1 is SGHAT and CDR2 FQNNGV. V lost 5 bases to trimming and J lost 3 bases; unmatched junction nucleotides: 5. CDR3 sequence (DNA): TGTGCCAGCAGCCCCCAGGGGGCGGACTATGGCTACACCTTC. Translation gives CASSPQGADYGYTF. Filled out from reference TRBV11-2 and TRBJ1-2, the complete variable domain reads EAGVAQSPRYKIIEKRQSVAFWCNPISGHATLYWYQQILGQGPKLLIQFQNNGVVDDSQLPKDRFSAERLKGVDSTLKIQPAKLEDSAVYLCASSPQGADYGYTFGSGTRLTVV.

This chain joins TRBV19 and TRBJ1-5; D is perhaps TRBD1 (5 bases). Germline V gene data show CDR1 as LNHDA and CDR2 as SQIVND (reference sequence). V lost 9 bases and J lost 1, with 22 bases in between. The CDR3 consists of 17 residues. Written as DNA, the CDR3 is TGTGCCAGCGCGGCAGGGTTCGGCCCCGGGAGCAATCAGCCCCAGCATTTT. It specifies CASAAGFGPGSNQPQHF.